This TCR beta chain appears in the sequencing data of a study of blood T cell repertoires in COVID-19. Across the whole study: COVID-19 samples, acute and convalescent, were from the United States, Italy and Spain. The analysed material was cDNA or gDNA that came from T cells, B-cell-depleted T cells, or PBMCs.

In the original workflow: Reference gene primer amplification gave nucleated cell count estimates. Generated by immunoSEQ multiplex PCR, the TCRdb table keeps only in-frame clones and is missing some. The DNA was the basis for D and trimming; V, J and clone size are from that table. The sample holds roughly 53,000 clones, 86% seen once. The CDR3 runs to 14 residues. Germline CDR1 and CDR2: MGHRA and YSYEKL. V dropped 4 bases and J dropped 8 bases, with 17 bases sitting between them. Source material: peripheral blood. This clonotype originated in a man aged 35 to 55 with active COVID-19. The chain joins TRBV4-1 to TRBJ1-2; D might be TRBD1 (6 bases). CDR3 sequence reads: CASSLPQGLKGYTF. In DNA, the CDR3 is TGCGCCAGCAGCCTACCCCAGGGGCTGAAGGGCTACACCTTC.